This T cell receptor beta chain was documented in a study of blood T cell repertoires in COVID-19. Whole-study context: The origin of the acute and convalescent COVID-19 samples was the United States, Italy and Spain. Sources were T cells, B-cell-depleted T cells, or PBMCs; the material itself was cDNA or gDNA.

In the source study's methods: Amplification from reference gene primers served as the basis for estimated nucleated cell counts. Sequencing used immunoSEQ multiplex PCR; TCRdb keeps in-frame clones, though not all of them. That table is the source of V, J and clone size, and D and trimming were worked out from the DNA. The sample lists tens of thousands of clones, 85% seen once, with around 13% in the top ten. This CDR3 is 13 amino acids long. In germline, CDR1 is SGHNT, CDR2 YENEEA. The trim removed 5 bases at V and 7 bases at J, leaving 6 bases unmatched. The receptor was isolated from a human donor in a cohort sampled during active COVID-19. The sequencing sample was made of peripheral blood. J is TRBJ1-1 and V is TRBV11-3, with 8 bases that match TRBD1. CDR3 residues: CASSGQGRDEAFF. The CDR3 nucleotides are TGTGCCAGCAGCGGACAGGGAAGGGATGAAGCTTTCTTT.